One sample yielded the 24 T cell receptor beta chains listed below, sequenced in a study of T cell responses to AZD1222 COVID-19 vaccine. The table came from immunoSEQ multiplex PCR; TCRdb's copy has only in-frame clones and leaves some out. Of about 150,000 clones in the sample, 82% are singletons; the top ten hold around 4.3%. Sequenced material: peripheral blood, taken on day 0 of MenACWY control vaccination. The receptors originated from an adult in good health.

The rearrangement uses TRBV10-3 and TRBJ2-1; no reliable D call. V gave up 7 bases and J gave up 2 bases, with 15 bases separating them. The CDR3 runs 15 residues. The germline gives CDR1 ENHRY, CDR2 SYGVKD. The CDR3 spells CAIKSVGGAYNEQFF. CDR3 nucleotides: TGTGCCATCAAGTCAGTTGGCGGAGCCTACAATGAGCAGTTCTTC.

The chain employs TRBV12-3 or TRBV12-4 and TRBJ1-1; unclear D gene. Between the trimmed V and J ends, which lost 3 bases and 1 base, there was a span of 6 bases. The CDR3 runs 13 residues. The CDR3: CASSFSWNTEAFF. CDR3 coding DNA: TGTGCCAGCAGTTTCTCCTGGAACACTGAAGCTTTCTTT.

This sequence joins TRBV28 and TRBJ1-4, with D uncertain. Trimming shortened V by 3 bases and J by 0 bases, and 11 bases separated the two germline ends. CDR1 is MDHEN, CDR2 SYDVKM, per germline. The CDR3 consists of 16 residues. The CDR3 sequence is CASSFTGRTTNEKLFF. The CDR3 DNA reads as TGTGCCAGCAGTTTTACGGGGAGAACAACTAATGAAAAACTGTTTTTT.

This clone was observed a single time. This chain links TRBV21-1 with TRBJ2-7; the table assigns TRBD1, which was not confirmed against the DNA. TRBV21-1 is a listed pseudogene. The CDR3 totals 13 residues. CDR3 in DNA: TGTGCCATAGATCAGGCCAGTTCCTACGAGCAGTACGTC. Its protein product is CAIDQASSYEQYV.

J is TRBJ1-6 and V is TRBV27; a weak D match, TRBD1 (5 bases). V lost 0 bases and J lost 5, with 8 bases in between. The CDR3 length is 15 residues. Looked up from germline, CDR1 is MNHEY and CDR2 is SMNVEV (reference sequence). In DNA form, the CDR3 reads TGTGCCAGCAGTTTATCGAGACAGCATAATTCACCCCTCCACTTT. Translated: CASSLSRQHNSPLHF.

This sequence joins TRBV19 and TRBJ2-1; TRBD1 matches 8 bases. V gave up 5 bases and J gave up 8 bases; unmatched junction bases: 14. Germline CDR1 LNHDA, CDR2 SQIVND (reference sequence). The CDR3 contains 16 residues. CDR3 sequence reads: CASSPPPGQAAYEQFF. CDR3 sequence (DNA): TGTGCCAGTAGTCCACCCCCGGGACAGGCGGCTTATGAGCAGTTCTTC.

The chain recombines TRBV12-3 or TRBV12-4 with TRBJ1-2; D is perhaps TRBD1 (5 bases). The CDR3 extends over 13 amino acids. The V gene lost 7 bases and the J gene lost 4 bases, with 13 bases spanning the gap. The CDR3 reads CASKIQGVYGYTF. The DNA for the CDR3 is TGTGCCAGCAAGATCCAGGGTGTCTATGGCTACACCTTC.

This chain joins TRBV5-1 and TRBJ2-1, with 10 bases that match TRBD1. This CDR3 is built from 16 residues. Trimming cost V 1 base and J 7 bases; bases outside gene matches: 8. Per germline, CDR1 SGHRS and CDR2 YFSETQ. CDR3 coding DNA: TGCGCCAGCAGCTTGTTGTGGACAGGGGGTTTAAATGAGCAGTTCTTC. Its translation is CASSLLWTGGLNEQFF.

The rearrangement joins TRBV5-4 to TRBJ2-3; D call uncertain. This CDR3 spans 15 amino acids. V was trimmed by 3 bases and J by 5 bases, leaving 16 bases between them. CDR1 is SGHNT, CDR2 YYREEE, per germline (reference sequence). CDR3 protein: CASSSKAATQDTQYF. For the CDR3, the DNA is TGTGCCAGCAGCTCGAAGGCAGCCACCCAAGATACGCAGTATTTT.

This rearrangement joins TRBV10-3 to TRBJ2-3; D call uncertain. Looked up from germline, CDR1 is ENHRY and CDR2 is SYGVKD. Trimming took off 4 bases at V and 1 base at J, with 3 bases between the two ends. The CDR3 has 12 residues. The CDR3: CAISARTDTQYF. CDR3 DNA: TGTGCCATCAGTGCCCGCACAGATACGCAGTATTTT.

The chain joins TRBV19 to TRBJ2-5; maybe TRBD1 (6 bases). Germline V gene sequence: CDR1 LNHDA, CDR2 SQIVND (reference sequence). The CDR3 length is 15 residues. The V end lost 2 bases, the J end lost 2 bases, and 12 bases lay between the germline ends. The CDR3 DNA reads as TGTGCCAGTAGTATAAGTGGGGGCCGGCAAGAGACCCAGTACTTC. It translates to CASSISGGRQETQYF.

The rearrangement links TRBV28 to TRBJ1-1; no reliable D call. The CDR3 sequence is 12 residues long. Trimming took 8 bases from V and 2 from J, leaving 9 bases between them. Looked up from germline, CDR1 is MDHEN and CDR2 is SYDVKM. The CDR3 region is CASLQYNTEAFF. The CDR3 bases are TGTGCCAGCCTACAATACAACACTGAAGCTTTCTTT.

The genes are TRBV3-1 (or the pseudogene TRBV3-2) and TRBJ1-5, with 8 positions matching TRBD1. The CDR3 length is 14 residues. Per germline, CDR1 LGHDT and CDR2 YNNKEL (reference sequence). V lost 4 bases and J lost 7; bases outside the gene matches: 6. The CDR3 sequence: CASSLRAGGQPQHF. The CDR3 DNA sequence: TGTGCCAGCAGCCTAAGGGCAGGGGGCCAGCCCCAGCATTTT.

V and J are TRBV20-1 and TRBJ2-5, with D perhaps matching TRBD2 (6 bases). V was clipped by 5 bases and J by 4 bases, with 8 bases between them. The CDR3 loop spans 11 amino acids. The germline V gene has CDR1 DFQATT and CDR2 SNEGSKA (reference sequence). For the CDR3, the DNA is TGCAGTGCTTACGGGGGAGAGACCCAGTACTTC. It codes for CSAYGGETQYF.

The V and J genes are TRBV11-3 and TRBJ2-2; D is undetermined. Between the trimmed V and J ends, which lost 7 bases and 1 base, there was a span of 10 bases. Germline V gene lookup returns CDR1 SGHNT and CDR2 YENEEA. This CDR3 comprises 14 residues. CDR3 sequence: CASKKRGNTGELFF. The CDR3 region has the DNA TGTGCCAGCAAGAAGCGTGGGAACACCGGGGAGCTGTTTTTT.

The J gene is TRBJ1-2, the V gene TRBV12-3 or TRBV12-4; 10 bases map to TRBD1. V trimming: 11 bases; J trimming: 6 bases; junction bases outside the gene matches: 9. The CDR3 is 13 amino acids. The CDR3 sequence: CASGPGQGHGYTF. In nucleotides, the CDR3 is TGTGCCTCAGGGCCGGGACAGGGGCATGGCTACACCTTC.

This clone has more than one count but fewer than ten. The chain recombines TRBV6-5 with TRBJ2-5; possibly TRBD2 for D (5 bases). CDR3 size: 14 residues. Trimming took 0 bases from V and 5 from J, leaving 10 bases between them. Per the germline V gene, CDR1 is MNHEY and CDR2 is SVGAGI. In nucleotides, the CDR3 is TGTGCCAGCAGTTACTCGAATGGCGGGGAGACCCAGTACTTC. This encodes CASSYSNGGETQYF.

CDR3 in DNA: TGTGCCATCAGTGATAAGGTTGCAGGGTCCGCAGATACGCAGTATTTT. Its protein is CAISDKVAGSADTQYF. V is TRBV10-3 and J is TRBJ2-3, with a tentative D call TRBD1 (5 bases). The CDR3 covers 16 residues. V was clipped by 3 bases and J by 4 bases, with 17 bases between them. Germline CDR1 reads ENHRY; CDR2 reads SYGVKD.

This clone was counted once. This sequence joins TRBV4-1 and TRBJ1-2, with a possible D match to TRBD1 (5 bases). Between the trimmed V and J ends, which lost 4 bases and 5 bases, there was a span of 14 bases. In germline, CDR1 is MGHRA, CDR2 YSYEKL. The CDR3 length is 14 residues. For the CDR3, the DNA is TGCGCCAGCAGCCCGGCGGGGGGGATTTATGGCTACACCTTC. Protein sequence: CASSPAGGIYGYTF.

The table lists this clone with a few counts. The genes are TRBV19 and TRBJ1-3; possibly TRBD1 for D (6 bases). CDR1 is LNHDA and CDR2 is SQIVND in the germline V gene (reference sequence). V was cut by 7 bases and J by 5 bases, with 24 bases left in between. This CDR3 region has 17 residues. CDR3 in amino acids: CASTTISGGAGRNTIYF. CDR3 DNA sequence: TGTGCCAGTACCACCATATCCGGGGGCGCGGGTCGAAACACCATATATTTT.

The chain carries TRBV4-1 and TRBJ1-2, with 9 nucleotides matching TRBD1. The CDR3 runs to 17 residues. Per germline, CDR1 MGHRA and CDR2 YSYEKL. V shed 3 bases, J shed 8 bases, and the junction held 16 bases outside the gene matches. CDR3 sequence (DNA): TGCGCCAGCAGCCAGTCCGGGACAGGGCCACAGATGTGGGGCTACACCTTC. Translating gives CASSQSGTGPQMWGYTF.

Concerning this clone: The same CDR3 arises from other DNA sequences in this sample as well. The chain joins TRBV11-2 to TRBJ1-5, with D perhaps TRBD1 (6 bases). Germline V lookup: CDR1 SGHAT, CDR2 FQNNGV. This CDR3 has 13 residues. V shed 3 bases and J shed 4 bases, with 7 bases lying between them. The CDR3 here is CASSLDRNQPQHF. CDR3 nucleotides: TGTGCCAGCAGCTTGGACAGAAATCAGCCCCAGCATTTT. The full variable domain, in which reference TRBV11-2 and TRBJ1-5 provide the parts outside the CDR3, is EAGVAQSPRYKIIEKRQSVAFWCNPISGHATLYWYQQILGQGPKLLIQFQNNGVVDDSQLPKDRFSAERLKGVDSTLKIQPAKLEDSAVYLCASSLDRNQPQHFGDGTRLSIL.

CDR3 sequence: CASSPPGASIQYF. The DNA for the CDR3 is TGTGCCAGCAGCCCCCCTGGGGCGAGCATTCAGTACTTC. The chain links TRBV28 to TRBJ2-4, with D perhaps matching TRBD1 (5 bases). Germline V gene lookup returns CDR1 MDHEN and CDR2 SYDVKM. V was clipped by 6 bases and J by 9 bases, with 15 bases between them. This CDR3 is 13 amino acids long. Using reference TRBV28 and TRBJ2-4 for the parts outside the CDR3, the full variable domain is DVKVTQSSRYLVKRTGEKVFLECVQDMDHENMFWYRQDPGLGLRLIYFSYDVKMKEKGDIPEGYSVSREKKERFSLILESASTNQTSMYLCASSPPGASIQYFGAGTRLSVL.

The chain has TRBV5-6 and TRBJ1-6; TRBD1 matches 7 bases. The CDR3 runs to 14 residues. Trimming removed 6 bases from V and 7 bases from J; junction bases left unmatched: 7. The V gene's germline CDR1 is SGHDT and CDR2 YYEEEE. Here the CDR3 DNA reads TGTGCCAGCAAAGACAGGGCCCAAAATTCACCCCTCCACTTT. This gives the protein CASKDRAQNSPLHF.